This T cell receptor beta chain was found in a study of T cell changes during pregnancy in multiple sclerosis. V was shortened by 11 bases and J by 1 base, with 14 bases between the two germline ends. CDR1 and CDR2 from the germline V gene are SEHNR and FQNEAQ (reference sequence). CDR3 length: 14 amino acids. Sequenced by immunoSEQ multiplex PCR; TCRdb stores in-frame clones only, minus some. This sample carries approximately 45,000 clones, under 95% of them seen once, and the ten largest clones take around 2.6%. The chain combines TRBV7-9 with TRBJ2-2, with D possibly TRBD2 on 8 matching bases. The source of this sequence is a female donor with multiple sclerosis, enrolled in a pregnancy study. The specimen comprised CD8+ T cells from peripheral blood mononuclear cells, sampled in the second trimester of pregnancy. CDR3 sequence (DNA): TGTGCCCGGGGGGGGACAGAGAACACCGGGGAGCTGTTTTTT. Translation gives CARGGTENTGELFF.